This passage covers 17 T cell receptor beta chains from one sample sequenced in a study of control samples from healthy donors and cancer patients. Repertoires were generated with immunoSEQ multiplex PCR, while TCRdb's copy carries only in-frame clones and drops some. The sample records some 150,000 clones, about 91% being singletons. The sequencing sample was made of blood. Source of these receptors: a man between 25 and 39 years old in good health.

The chain is built from TRBV12-5 and TRBJ1-6, with TRBD1 as a possible D gene (6 bases). The V end was cut by 5 bases, the J end by 3 bases, with 8 bases between. Per the germline V gene, CDR1 is LGHNT and CDR2 is FRNRAP. The CDR3 runs to 14 residues. The DNA of the CDR3 is TGTGCTAGTGGTGTGGACAGCTATAATTCACCCCTCCACTTT. Encoded protein: CASGVDSYNSPLHF. The full variable domain, completed using reference TRBV12-5 and TRBJ1-6, is DARVTQTPRHKVTEMGQEVTMRCQPILGHNTVFWYRQTMMQGLELLAYFRNRAPLDDSGMPKDRFSAEMPDATLATLKIQPSEPRDSAVYFCASGVDSYNSPLHFGNGTRLTVT.

The rearrangement uses TRBV7-3 and TRBJ2-1; D is uncertain. The germline CDR1 and CDR2 sequences are SGHTA and FQGTGA. The CDR3 totals 12 residues. Between the trimmed V and J ends, which lost 0 bases and 9 bases, there was a span of 6 bases. The chain's CDR3 is CASSLTGFEQFF. The CDR3 bases are TGTGCCAGCAGCTTAACCGGTTTTGAGCAGTTCTTC.

V and J are TRBV3-1 (or the pseudogene TRBV3-2) and TRBJ1-2; 8 nucleotides match TRBD1. CDR1 LGHDT and CDR2 YNNKEL come from the germline V gene (reference sequence). The CDR3 is 15 amino acids. J gave up 8 bases and V 1 base, and 9 bases lay outside the gene matches. CDR3 amino acids: CASSQVLQGGEGYTF. The DNA for the CDR3 is TGTGCCAGCAGCCAAGTCTTACAGGGGGGTGAAGGCTACACCTTC.

This chain connects TRBV5-5 to TRBJ2-7, with a weak D call TRBD1 (6 bases). This CDR3 contains 15 residues. The V and J ends lost 4 bases and 0 bases respectively, with 14 bases between them. CDR1 is SGHKS and CDR2 is YYEKEE in the germline V gene (reference sequence). CDR3 region: CASSLGGSLSYEQYF. In DNA, the CDR3 is TGTGCCAGCAGCCTTGGGGGCAGCCTCTCCTACGAGCAGTACTTC.

The chain combines TRBV5-1 with TRBJ1-1, with no clear D. This CDR3 contains 17 residues. V shed 1 base and J shed 5 bases, with 21 bases lying between them. Per the germline V gene, CDR1 is SGHRS and CDR2 is YFSETQ. CDR3 loop: CASSLFIRGEEETEAFF. Written as DNA, the CDR3 is TGCGCCAGCAGCTTGTTCATACGGGGAGAGGAGGAAACTGAAGCTTTCTTT.

This rearrangement joins TRBV19 to TRBJ2-1; D uncertain. V was pared by 6 bases and J by 0 bases, with 6 bases between. CDR1 is LNHDA and CDR2 is SQIVND in the germline V gene (reference sequence). CDR3 length: 13 amino acids. The CDR3 loop reads CASSQSSYNEQFF. As DNA, the CDR3 is TGTGCCAGTAGCCAGAGCTCCTACAATGAGCAGTTCTTC.

This clone was seen just once. The chain combines TRBV6-5 with TRBJ1-2; unclear D gene. V dropped 6 bases and J dropped 0 bases, with 14 bases sitting between them. The CDR3 sequence is 15 residues long. The germline gives CDR1 MNHEY, CDR2 SVGAGI. The CDR3 sequence is CASSLGGLTNYGYTF. Here the CDR3 DNA reads TGTGCCAGCAGCCTTGGCGGGTTGACTAACTATGGCTACACCTTC.

V usage is TRBV18 and J usage is TRBJ1-5; D is unresolved. CDR3 length: 13 residues. Germline V gives CDR1 KGHSH, CDR2 LQKENI. Trimming shortened V by 2 bases and J by 6 bases, and 8 bases separated the two germline ends. In DNA, the CDR3 is TGTGCCAGCTCACCAGGGGAGAGTCAGCCCCAGCATTTT. It encodes CASSPGESQPQHF.

Note on this clone: This CDR3 is also generated by other DNA sequences in the sample. The rearrangement uses TRBV9 and TRBJ2-7; D not resolved. Trimming cost V 0 bases and J 1 base, with 8 bases left between them. The CDR3 loop spans 14 amino acids. Germline V CDR1 and CDR2: SGDLS, YYNGEE. CDR3 sequence (DNA): TGTGCCAGCAGCGTAGGGTCCAGTTCCTACGAGCAGTACTTC. Amino acids: CASSVGSSSYEQYF.

CDR3: CATSREQGRTPLHF. CDR3 sequence (DNA): TGTGCCACCAGCAGAGAACAGGGCAGAACACCCCTCCACTTT. This chain links TRBV15 with TRBJ1-6; tentative D call: TRBD1 (6 bases). Per the germline V gene, CDR1 is LNHNV and CDR2 is YYDKDF (reference sequence). V was cut by 0 bases and J by 11 bases, with 11 bases left in between. The CDR3 extends over 14 amino acids. Full variable domain (outside the CDR3, taken from reference TRBV15 and TRBJ1-6): DAMVIQNPRYQVTQFGKPVTLSCSQTLNHNVMYWYQQKSSQAPKLLFHYYDKDFNNEADTPDNFQSRRPNTSFCFLDIRSPGLGDTAMYLCATSREQGRTPLHFGNGTRLTVT.

This chain uses TRBV6-5 with TRBJ1-3, with D unresolved. The CDR3 spans 14 residues. Per the germline V gene, CDR1 is MNHEY and CDR2 is SVGAGI. V lost 9 bases and J 2 bases, leaving 14 bases between the germline ends. The CDR3: CASRESGAGNTIYF. CDR3 DNA: TGTGCCAGTAGAGAGAGCGGCGCTGGAAACACCATATATTTT.

This chain uses TRBV6-5 with TRBJ2-7; 7 positions agree with TRBD1. This CDR3 has 13 amino acids. Germline V gives CDR1 MNHEY, CDR2 SVGAGI. V shed 4 bases, J shed 3 bases, and the junction held 3 bases outside the gene matches. The CDR3 here is CASSFSGGYEQYF. In DNA, the CDR3 is TGTGCCAGCAGTTTCTCAGGGGGCTACGAGCAGTACTTC.

The chain employs TRBV5-1 and TRBJ2-5, with a tentative D call TRBD1 (6 bases). Germline-derived CDR1 and CDR2 are SGHRS and YFSETQ. V was trimmed by 0 bases and J by 3 bases, leaving 6 bases between them. The CDR3 runs 13 residues. The CDR3 region has the DNA TGCGCCAGCAGCTTGGGACAGGAAGAGACCCAGTACTTC. It encodes CASSLGQEETQYF.

The chain employs TRBV6-6 and TRBJ1-4; weak D call: TRBD1 (5 bases). This CDR3 region has 14 residues. Germline CDR1 reads MNHNY; CDR2 reads SVGAGI (reference sequence). V was cut by 4 bases and J by 7 bases, with 13 bases left in between. The CDR3, as DNA: TGTGCCAGCAGTTCGGCAGGGTCGCGTGAAAAACTGTTTTTT. Translating gives CASSSAGSREKLFF.

This chain connects TRBV9 to TRBJ2-7; D remains unclear. The ends were cut back, 0 bases at V and 3 bases at J, with 13 bases in the middle. CDR3 length equals 15 residues. The V gene's germline CDR1 is SGDLS and CDR2 YYNGEE. The CDR3 loop is CASSVGPASDYEQYF. CDR3 nucleotides: TGTGCCAGCAGCGTAGGTCCCGCATCGGACTACGAGCAGTACTTC.

This clone was counted a single time. V and J are TRBV5-6 and TRBJ1-2, with D tentatively TRBD1 (6 bases). Germline V gives CDR1 SGHDT, CDR2 YYEEEE. Deletions cut 4 bases from V and 7 bases from J, with 14 bases between. The CDR3 loop spans 13 amino acids. CDR3 nucleotides: TGTGCCAGCAGCACCCCCAGGGGCGGTGGCTACACCTTC. Translated, it gives CASSTPRGGGYTF. The full variable domain, its missing parts supplied by reference TRBV5-6 and TRBJ1-2, is DAGVTQSPTHLIKTRGQQVTLRCSPKSGHDTVSWYQQALGQGPQFIFQYYEEEERQRGNFPDRFSGHQFPNYSSELNVNALLLGDSALYLCASSTPRGGGYTFGSGTRLTVV.

The chain has TRBV5-4 and TRBJ2-1; D remains ambiguous. The V end lost 1 base, the J end lost 10 bases, and 12 bases lay between the germline ends. Per the germline V gene, CDR1 is SGHNT and CDR2 is YYREEE (reference sequence). This CDR3 region has 13 residues. The CDR3: CASSLIIGMEQFF. The CDR3 coding sequence is TGTGCCAGCAGCTTGATTATAGGGATGGAGCAGTTCTTC.